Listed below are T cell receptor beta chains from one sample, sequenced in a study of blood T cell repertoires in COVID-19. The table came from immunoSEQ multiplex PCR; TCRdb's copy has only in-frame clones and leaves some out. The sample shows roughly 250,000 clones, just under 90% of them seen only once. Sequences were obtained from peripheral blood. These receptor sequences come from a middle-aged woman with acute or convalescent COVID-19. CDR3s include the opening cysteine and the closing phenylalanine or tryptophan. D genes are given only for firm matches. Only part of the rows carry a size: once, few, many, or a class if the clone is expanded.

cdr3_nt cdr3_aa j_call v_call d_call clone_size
TGCGCCAGCAGCGGGGCCCTGAACACTGAAGCTTTCTTT CASSGALNTEAFF TRBJ1-1 TRBV5-1 NA NA
TGTGCCAGCAGCCAGTACAGGGTTACCACTGAAGCTTTCTTT CASSQYRVTTEAFF TRBJ1-1 TRBV3-1/TRBV3-2 NA NA
TGTGCCAGCTCACCGAGAAGGGGGCCAGATACGCAGTATTTT CASSPRRGPDTQYF TRBJ2-3 TRBV18 TRBD1 NA
NA CASSKVGTGAGNTIYF TRBJ1-3 TRBV21-1 NA NA
TGTGCCAGTAGTATCCGGGCAGACAGCCTGACAGGGGGCTACACCTTC CASSIRADSLTGGYTF TRBJ1-2 TRBV19 TRBD1 NA
TGTGCCAGCAGTTTATTTAATCAGCCCCAGCATTTT CASSLFNQPQHF TRBJ1-5 TRBV6-5 NA NA
TGTGCCAGCTCACCACCGGGGCAGGGTGACAATTCACCCCTCCACTTT CASSPPGQGDNSPLHF TRBJ1-6 TRBV18 NA NA
TGTGCCAGCAGTTCTCCGGGACAGGGGGCTGATGGCTACACCTTC CASSSPGQGADGYTF TRBJ1-2 TRBV6-5 TRBD1 NA
TGTGCCAGCAGGGTGGGAGGGTTCAAAGATACGCAGTATTTT CASRVGGFKDTQYF TRBJ2-3 TRBV5-5 TRBD2 NA
TGTGCCAGCAGAGACTCGAGGGGGCCGGGTGGTTCACCCCTCCACTTT CASRDSRGPGGSPLHF TRBJ1-6 TRBV7-9 TRBD1 few
TGTGCCAGTAGTGCGGGACAGGGAAGTAGGTCACCCCTCCACTTT CASSAGQGSRSPLHF TRBJ1-6 TRBV19 TRBD1 NA
TGCAGCGTTGAAGATCCCCTAGAGCGGGGGACCCCCGTTCGTGCTAGCACAGATACGCAGTATTTT CSVEDPLERGTPVRASTDTQYF TRBJ2-3 TRBV29-1 TRBD2 NA
TGTGCCAGTAGTATCAGAGGGAGCACAGATACGCAGTATTTT CASSIRGSTDTQYF TRBJ2-3 TRBV19 NA NA
TGTGCCTGGCTGCAGGGACAGGGGGCCCCTCGTGGCTACACCTTC CAWLQGQGAPRGYTF TRBJ1-2 TRBV30 TRBD1 NA
TGTGCCAGCAGCCTGGGGACAGGGAGGGGTTTCTCTGGGGCCAACGTCCTGACTTTC CASSLGTGRGFSGANVLTF TRBJ2-6 TRBV7-3 TRBD1 once
TGTGCCATCCGTCACGGGGGTCTGAGCACAGATACGCAGTATTTT CAIRHGGLSTDTQYF TRBJ2-3 TRBV27 NA NA
TGTGCTAGTAGGCCGACAGGAACAGATTCACCCCTCCACTTT CASRPTGTDSPLHF TRBJ1-6 TRBV12-5 NA many
TGTGCCAGCAGCCAGCGCCCCGGGACTAGCGCCCCTTCTGGGGCCAACGTCCTGACTTTC CASSQRPGTSAPSGANVLTF TRBJ2-6 TRBV3-1/TRBV3-2 TRBD2 NA
TGTGCCAGCAGCTTAGATCAGTCTTCACCCCTCCACTTT CASSLDQSSPLHF TRBJ1-6 TRBV11-3 NA few
TGTGCCACCAGAGATAACAGGGCTGGAAACACCATATATTTT CATRDNRAGNTIYF TRBJ1-3 TRBV15 NA NA
TGCGCCACCAGGGGGCGAGGCTATGGCTACACCTTC CATRGRGYGYTF TRBJ1-2 TRBV4-1 TRBD1 NA
TGTGCCAGCAGCTTGACAGGGGGCGGAAATTCACCCCTCCACTTT CASSLTGGGNSPLHF TRBJ1-6 TRBV5-4 TRBD1 NA
TGTGCCAGCAGCCAAGTCACCAGGCCAAGCTCTGGAAACACCATATATTTT CASSQVTRPSSGNTIYF TRBJ1-3 TRBV4-2 NA few
TGCGCCAGCAGCTTGGCTCTGCGGGGGAACACAGATACGCAGTATTTT CASSLALRGNTDTQYF TRBJ2-3 TRBV5-1 TRBD2 NA
TGTGCTAGTGGTTTGGCCCCCTTGGACAGGCTTAGAGTTACCCGCTTTTACACAGATACGCAGTATTTT CASGLAPLDRLRVTRFYTDTQYF TRBJ2-3 TRBV12-5 TRBD1 NA
TGCGCCAGCAGCCAAGACAGAACCTATGGCTACACCTTC CASSQDRTYGYTF TRBJ1-2 TRBV4-1 NA NA
TGTGCCAGCTCACCTCAACAGGGGGCTCAGCCCCAGCATTTT CASSPQQGAQPQHF TRBJ1-5 TRBV18 TRBD1 NA
TGCGCCAGCAGCCAGGTCCCCGGGGTCGGCAATGAGCAGTTCTTC CASSQVPGVGNEQFF TRBJ2-1 TRBV5-1 NA NA
TGCGCCAGCAGCCCCGGAAAGGACAGGGCTGGCTACACCTTC CASSPGKDRAGYTF TRBJ1-2 TRBV5-1 TRBD1 once
TGTGCCAGCAGCCAAGGTCCCGTCGGGGGTTCGAAACAGCCCCAGCATTTT CASSQGPVGGSKQPQHF TRBJ1-5 TRBV3-1/TRBV3-2 NA NA
TGCGCCAGCATAAACACGGAGCTCACGGCGGGTGAAGCTTTCTTT CASINTELTAGEAFF TRBJ1-1 TRBV23-1 NA NA
TGCGCCAGCAGTAGGGACAGTAGGGATTCACCCCTCCACTTT CASSRDSRDSPLHF TRBJ1-6 TRBV10-2 TRBD1 once
TGTGCCAGCAGTTCACCTAGGAGGGGCCCCACAGATACGCAGTATTTT CASSSPRRGPTDTQYF TRBJ2-3 TRBV6-6 NA NA
TGTGCCAGCAGTGAGGCGGGACACTATGGCTACACCTTC CASSEAGHYGYTF TRBJ1-2 TRBV6-1 NA NA
TGTGCCACCAGCGCCGACAGGGTACATGGCTACACCTTC CATSADRVHGYTF TRBJ1-2 TRBV15 TRBD1 NA
TGTGCCAGCAGGGGGACAGGAGAGGCTTTCTTT CASRGTGEAFF TRBJ1-1 TRBV7-3 TRBD1 NA
TGTGCCAGCATTAAGGGGGGGGTTCCTTTCCAAGGTGGCTACACCTTC CASIKGGVPFQGGYTF TRBJ1-2 TRBV6-6 NA NA
TGTGCCAGCAGCCAAGACCTAGCTACCTACAATGAGCAGTTCTTC CASSQDLATYNEQFF TRBJ2-1 TRBV4-2 NA NA
TGTGCCAGCAGAGCCGGGACTGAAGCTTTCTTT CASRAGTEAFF TRBJ1-1 TRBV27 NA NA
TGTGCCTGGAGGGCTGGAGGAGGCTACACCTTC CAWRAGGGYTF TRBJ1-2 TRBV30 NA NA
TGTGCCAGTAGTAAACGGACAATCTCTGGAAACACCATATATTTT CASSKRTISGNTIYF TRBJ1-3 TRBV19 NA NA
TGTGCCAGCAGAAGAGGCAGGGACTATGGCTACACCTTC CASRRGRDYGYTF TRBJ1-2 TRBV2 NA NA
TGTGCCAGCAGCCAAGAAGAGGGTTCTGGGGCCAACGTCCTGACTTTC CASSQEEGSGANVLTF TRBJ2-6 TRBV4-2 NA once
TGTGCCAGCTCACCAAGGCAGGCCATAGGGGGCTCTGGGGCCAACGTCCTGACTTTC CASSPRQAIGGSGANVLTF TRBJ2-6 TRBV18 NA NA
TGCGCCAGCAGCCGAAATACGCCACTAGCGGGGAGCACCGGGGAGCTGTTTTTT CASSRNTPLAGSTGELFF TRBJ2-2 TRBV4-1 TRBD2 NA